This T cell receptor beta chain came from a study of OX40 agonist ivuxolimab in advanced cancers. In the study overall: Mean age roughly 65 years, range roughly 20 to 85; approximately 83% male. Under the entry rules, prior anti-PD-1, anti-PD-L1 or anti-CTLA-4 therapy was allowed, and approximately 40% had some.

Whole-study findings and limits: Those patients achieving a partial response at 0.1-3.0 mg/kg showed among the lowest clonal expansion. It was not determined which antigens were specifically recognized by the peripheral T cells that had undergone clonal expansion.

CDR1 and CDR2 from the germline V gene are LNHDA and SQIVND (reference sequence). CDR3 length: 16 amino acids. The ends lost 6 bases at V and 7 bases at J; junction bases unmatched: 15. TCRdb keeps only in-frame clones here, not all; method: immunoSEQ multiplex PCR. In the table there are roughly 51,000 clones, about 88% of which are singletons. Concerning this clone itself: What it recognizes is unknown.

This clonotype originated in an adult with an advanced solid tumor such as melanoma, head and neck, liver or kidney cancer. The gene calls are TRBV19 and TRBJ2-1, with 7 bases fitting TRBD2. Sequencing was performed on CD4+ or CD8+ T cells sorted from blood, taken in a trial of the OX40 agonist ivuxolimab. DNA for the CDR3: TGTGCCAGTAGGCATGGTGGCGGGAGAGATGTAAATGAGCAGTTCTTC. Translation gives CASRHGGGRDVNEQFF.